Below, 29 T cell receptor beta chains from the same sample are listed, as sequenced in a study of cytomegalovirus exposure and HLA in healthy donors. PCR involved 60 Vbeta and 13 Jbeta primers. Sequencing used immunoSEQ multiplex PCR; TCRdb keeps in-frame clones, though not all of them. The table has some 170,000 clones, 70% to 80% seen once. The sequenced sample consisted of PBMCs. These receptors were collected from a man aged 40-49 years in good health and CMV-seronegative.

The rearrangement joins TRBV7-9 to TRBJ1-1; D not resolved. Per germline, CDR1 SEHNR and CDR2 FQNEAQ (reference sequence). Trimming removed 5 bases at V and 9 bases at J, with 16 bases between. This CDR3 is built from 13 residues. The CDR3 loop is CASSPETIPKAFF. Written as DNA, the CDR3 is TGTGCCAGCAGCCCAGAAACAATCCCCAAAGCTTTCTTT.

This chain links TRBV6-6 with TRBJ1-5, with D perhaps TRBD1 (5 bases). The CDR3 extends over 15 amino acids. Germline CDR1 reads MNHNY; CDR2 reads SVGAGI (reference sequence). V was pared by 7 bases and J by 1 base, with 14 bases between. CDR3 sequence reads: CASMSRGGSNQPQHF. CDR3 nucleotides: TGTGCCAGCATGTCAAGGGGAGGGAGCAATCAGCCCCAGCATTTT.

CDR3 amino acids: CASSPGTGKDTGELFF. The CDR3 region has the DNA TGTGCCAGCTCACCCGGGACTGGGAAGGACACCGGGGAGCTGTTTTTT. The chain couples TRBV18 to TRBJ2-2; the D gene is possibly TRBD2 (6 bases). V was shortened by 3 bases and J by 3 bases, with 14 bases between the two germline ends. The germline CDR1 and CDR2 sequences are KGHSH and LQKENI. This CDR3 region has 16 residues.

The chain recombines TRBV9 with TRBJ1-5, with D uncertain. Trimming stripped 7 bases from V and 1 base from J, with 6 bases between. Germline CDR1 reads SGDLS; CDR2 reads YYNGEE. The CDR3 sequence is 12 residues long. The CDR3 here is CASDWSNQPQHF. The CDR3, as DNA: TGTGCCAGCGACTGGAGCAATCAGCCCCAGCATTTT.

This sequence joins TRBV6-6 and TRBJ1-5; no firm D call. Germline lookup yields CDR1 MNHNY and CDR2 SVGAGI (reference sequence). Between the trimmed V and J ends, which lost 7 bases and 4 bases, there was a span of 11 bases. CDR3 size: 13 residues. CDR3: CASISVINQPQHF. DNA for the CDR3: TGTGCCAGCATCTCAGTGATTAATCAGCCCCAGCATTTT.

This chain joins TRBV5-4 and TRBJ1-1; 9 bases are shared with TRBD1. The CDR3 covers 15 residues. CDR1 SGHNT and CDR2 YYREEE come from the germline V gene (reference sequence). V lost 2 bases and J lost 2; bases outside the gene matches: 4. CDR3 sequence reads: CASSLQGALNTEAFF. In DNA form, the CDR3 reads TGTGCCAGCAGCTTACAGGGGGCGTTAAACACTGAAGCTTTCTTT.

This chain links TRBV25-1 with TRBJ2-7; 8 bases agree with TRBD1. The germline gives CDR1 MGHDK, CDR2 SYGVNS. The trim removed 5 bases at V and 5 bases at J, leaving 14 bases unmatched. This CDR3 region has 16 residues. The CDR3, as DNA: TGTGCCAGCAGTCAAAGGGACAGGTCATGGGGGAACGAGCAGTACTTC. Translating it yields CASSQRDRSWGNEQYF.

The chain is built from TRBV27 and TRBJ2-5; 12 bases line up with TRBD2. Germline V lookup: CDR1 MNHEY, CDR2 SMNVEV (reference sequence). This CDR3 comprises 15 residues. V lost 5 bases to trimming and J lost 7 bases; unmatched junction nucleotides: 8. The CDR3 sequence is CASSKTSGGLRTQYF. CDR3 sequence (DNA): TGTGCCAGCAGTAAAACTAGCGGGGGGCTTAGGACCCAGTACTTC.

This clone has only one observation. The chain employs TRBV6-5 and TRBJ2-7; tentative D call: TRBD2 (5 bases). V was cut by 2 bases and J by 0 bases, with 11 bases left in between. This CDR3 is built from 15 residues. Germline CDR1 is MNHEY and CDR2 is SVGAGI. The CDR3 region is CASSYADSNSYEQYF. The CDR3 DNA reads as TGTGCCAGCAGTTACGCGGACTCTAACTCCTACGAGCAGTACTTC.

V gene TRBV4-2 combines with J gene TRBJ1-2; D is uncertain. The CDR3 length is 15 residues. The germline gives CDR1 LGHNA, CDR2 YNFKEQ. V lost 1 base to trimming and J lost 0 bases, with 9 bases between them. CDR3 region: CASSQVKETNYGYTF. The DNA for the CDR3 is TGTGCCAGCAGCCAAGTTAAGGAGACTAACTATGGCTACACCTTC.

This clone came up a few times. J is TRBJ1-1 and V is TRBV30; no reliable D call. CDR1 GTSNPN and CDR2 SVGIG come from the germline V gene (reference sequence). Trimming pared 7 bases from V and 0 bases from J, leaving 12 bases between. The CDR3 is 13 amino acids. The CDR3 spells CASRQRMNTEAFF. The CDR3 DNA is TGTGCCTCCCGACAAAGGATGAACACTGAAGCTTTCTTT.

The DNA of the CDR3 is TGTGCCAGCAGTTTATTGACTCGCGGGACAGGGAACTATGGCTACACCTTC. The encoded protein is CASSLLTRGTGNYGYTF. V usage is TRBV27 and J usage is TRBJ1-2; 9 nucleotides line up with TRBD1. CDR3 size: 17 residues. CDR1 MNHEY and CDR2 SMNVEV come from the germline V gene (reference sequence). V trimming: 1 base; J trimming: 2 bases; junction bases outside the gene matches: 8.

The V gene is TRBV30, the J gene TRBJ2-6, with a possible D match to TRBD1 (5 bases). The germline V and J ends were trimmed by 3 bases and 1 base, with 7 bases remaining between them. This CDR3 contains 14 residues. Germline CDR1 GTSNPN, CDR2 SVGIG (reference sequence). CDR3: CAWRGLSGANVLTF. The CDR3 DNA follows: TGTGCCTGGAGGGGGCTATCTGGGGCCAACGTCCTGACTTTC. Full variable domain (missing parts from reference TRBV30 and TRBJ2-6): SQTIHQWPATLVQPVGSPLSLECTVEGTSNPNLYWYRQAAGRGLQLLFYSVGIGQISSEVPQNLSASRPQDRQFILSSKKLLLSDSGFYLCAWRGLSGANVLTFGAGSRLTVL.

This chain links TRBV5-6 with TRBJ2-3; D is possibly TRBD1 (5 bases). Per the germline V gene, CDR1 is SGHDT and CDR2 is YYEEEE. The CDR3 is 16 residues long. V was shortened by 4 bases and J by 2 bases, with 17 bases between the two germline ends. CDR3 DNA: TGTGCCAGCAGCCGACAGTTGCCCCAGTTCACAGATACGCAGTATTTT. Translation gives CASSRQLPQFTDTQYF.

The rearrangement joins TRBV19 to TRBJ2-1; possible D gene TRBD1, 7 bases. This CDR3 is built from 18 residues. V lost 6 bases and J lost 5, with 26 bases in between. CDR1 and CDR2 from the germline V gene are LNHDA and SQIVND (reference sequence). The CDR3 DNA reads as TGTGCCAGTAGCCTCAGTCGGGGGACAGTTCTATCCCACAATGAGCAGTTCTTC. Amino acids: CASSLSRGTVLSHNEQFF.

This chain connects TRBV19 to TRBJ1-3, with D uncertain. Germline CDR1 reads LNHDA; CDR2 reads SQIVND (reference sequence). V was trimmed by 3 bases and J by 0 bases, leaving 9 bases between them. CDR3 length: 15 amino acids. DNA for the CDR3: TGTGCCAGTAGTATCCCCCTACGCTCTGGAAACACCATATATTTT. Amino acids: CASSIPLRSGNTIYF. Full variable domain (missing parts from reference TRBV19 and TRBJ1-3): DGGITQSPKYLFRKEGQNVTLSCEQNLNHDAMYWYRQDPGQGLRLIYYSQIVNDFQKGDIAEGYSVSREKKESFPLTVTSAQKNPTAFYLCASSIPLRSGNTIYFGEGSWLTVV.

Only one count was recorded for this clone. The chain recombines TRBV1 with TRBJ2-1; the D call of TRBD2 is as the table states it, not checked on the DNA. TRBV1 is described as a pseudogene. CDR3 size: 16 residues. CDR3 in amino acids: CTSSPRRRGANNEQFF. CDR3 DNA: TGCACCAGCAGCCCCAGACGGCGGGGGGCTAACAATGAGCAGTTCTTC.

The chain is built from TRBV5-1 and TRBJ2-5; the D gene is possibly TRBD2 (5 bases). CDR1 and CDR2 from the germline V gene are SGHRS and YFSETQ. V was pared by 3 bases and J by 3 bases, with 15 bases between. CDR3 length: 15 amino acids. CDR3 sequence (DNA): TGCGCCAGCAGCTCTGGACGGGCCGGGGAAGAGACCCAGTACTTC. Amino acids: CASSSGRAGEETQYF.

This CDR3 is CASAPPSGVKGDTQYF. The CDR3 bases are TGTGCCAGCGCCCCACCCAGCGGGGTGAAGGGGGATACGCAGTATTTT. The gene calls are TRBV25-1 and TRBJ2-3; 7 nucleotides align to TRBD2. The CDR3 contains 16 residues. CDR1 is MGHDK and CDR2 is SYGVNS in the germline V gene. V gave up 8 bases and J gave up 6 bases; unmatched junction bases: 17.

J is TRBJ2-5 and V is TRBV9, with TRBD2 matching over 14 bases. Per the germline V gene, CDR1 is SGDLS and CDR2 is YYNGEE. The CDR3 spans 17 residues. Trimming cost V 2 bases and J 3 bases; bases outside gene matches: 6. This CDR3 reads CASSVGRLAGGKETQYF. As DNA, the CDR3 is TGTGCCAGCAGCGTGGGGAGACTAGCGGGGGGGAAAGAGACCCAGTACTTC.

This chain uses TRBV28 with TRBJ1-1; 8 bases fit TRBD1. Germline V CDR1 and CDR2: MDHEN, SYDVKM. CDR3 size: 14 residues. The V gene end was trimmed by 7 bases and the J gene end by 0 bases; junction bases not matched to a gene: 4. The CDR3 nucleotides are TGTGCCAGCACTTCAGGGGGCTTGAACACTGAAGCTTTCTTT. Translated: CASTSGGLNTEAFF.

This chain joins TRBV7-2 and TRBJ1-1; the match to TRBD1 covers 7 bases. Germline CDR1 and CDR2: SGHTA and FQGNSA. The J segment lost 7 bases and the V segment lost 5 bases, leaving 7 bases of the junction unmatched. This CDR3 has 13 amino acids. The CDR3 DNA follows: TGTGCCAGCAGCCTCCTGCAGGGGGATGAAGCTTTCTTT. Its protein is CASSLLQGDEAFF.

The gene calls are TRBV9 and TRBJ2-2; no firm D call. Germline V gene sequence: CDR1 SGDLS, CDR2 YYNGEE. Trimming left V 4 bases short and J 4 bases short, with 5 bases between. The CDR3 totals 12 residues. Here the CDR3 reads CASSSSTGELFF. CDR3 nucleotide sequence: TGTGCCAGCAGCTCCTCCACCGGGGAGCTGTTTTTT.

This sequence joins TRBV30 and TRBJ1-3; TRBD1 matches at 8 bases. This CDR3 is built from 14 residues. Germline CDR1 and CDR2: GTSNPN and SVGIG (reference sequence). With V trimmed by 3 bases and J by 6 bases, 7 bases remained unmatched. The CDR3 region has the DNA TGTGCCTGGAGGAGGGACAGGAAAGCAAACACCATATATTTT. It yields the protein CAWRRDRKANTIYF.

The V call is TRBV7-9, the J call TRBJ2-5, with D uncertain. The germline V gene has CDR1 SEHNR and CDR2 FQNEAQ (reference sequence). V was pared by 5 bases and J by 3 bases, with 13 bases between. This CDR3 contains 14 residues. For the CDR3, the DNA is TGTGCCAGCAGCCGTGGTAGCTTTGAAGAGACCCAGTACTTC. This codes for CASSRGSFEETQYF.

The DNA for the CDR3 is TGTGCCAGCAGCTTGGGGACAGATCATGGCTACACCTTC. It encodes CASSLGTDHGYTF. This chain connects TRBV5-6 to TRBJ1-2; possibly TRBD1 for D (6 bases). CDR3 length equals 13 residues. Trimming pared 0 bases from V and 6 bases from J, leaving 9 bases between. In germline, CDR1 is SGHDT, CDR2 YYEEEE. Full variable domain (remainder filled in from reference TRBV5-6 and TRBJ1-2): DAGVTQSPTHLIKTRGQQVTLRCSPKSGHDTVSWYQQALGQGPQFIFQYYEEEERQRGNFPDRFSGHQFPNYSSELNVNALLLGDSALYLCASSLGTDHGYTFGSGTRLTVV.

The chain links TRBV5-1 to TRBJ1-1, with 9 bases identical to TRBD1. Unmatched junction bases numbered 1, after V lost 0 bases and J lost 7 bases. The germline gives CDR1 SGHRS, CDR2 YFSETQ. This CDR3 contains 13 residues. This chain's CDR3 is CASSLGDRVEAFF. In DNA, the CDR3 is TGCGCCAGCAGCTTGGGGGACAGGGTTGAAGCTTTCTTT.

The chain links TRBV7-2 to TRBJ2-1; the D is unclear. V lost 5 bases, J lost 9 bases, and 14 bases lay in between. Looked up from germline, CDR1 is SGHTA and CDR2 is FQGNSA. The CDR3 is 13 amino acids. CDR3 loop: CASSPLPGIEQFF. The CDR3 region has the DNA TGTGCCAGCAGCCCCCTTCCGGGTATTGAGCAGTTCTTC.

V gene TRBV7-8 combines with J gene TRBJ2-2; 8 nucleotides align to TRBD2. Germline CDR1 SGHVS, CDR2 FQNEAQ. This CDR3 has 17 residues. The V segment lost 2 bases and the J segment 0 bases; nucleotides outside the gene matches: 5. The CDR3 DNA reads TGTGCCAGCAGCTTAACTCACGGGGGGGCGAACACCGGGGAGCTGTTTTTT. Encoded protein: CASSLTHGGANTGELFF.